These 32 T cell receptor beta chains originate from one sample sequenced in a study of CD8 T cells in Susac syndrome. It was with random hexamers that roughly 0.45 to 1 ug RNA was reverse transcribed. MiXCR, run by TCRdb on the immunoSEQ multiplex PCR reads, gives a single entry per CDR3 protein. The sample yields roughly 80,000 distinct CDR3 sequences, approximately 94% seen once. The source material was CD8+ T cells from PBMCs. These receptors all come from a human donor with Susac syndrome.

The V and J genes are TRBV20-1 and TRBJ1-3; possible D gene TRBD1, 6 bases. The CDR3 is made up of 19 amino acids. The V end lost 0 bases, the J end lost 4 bases, and 25 bases lay between the germline ends. CDR1 DFQATT and CDR2 SNEGSKA come from the germline V gene (reference sequence). The CDR3 nucleotides are TGCAGTGCTAGAGATTGGAGTGGAGGGGGTCCCGTAGGGGGAAACACCATATATTTT. Amino acids: CSARDWSGGGPVGGNTIYF.

The CDR3 nucleotides read TGTGCCACCAGCGGTCGGACTAGCGGGGGTTATGAGCAGTTCTTC. Translating it yields CATSGRTSGGYEQFF. This chain uses TRBV15 with TRBJ2-1; 13 nucleotides line up with TRBD2. Per germline, CDR1 LNHNV and CDR2 YYDKDF (reference sequence). The junction had 6 bases not matched to a gene; V was cut back by 5 bases and J by 8 bases. The CDR3 totals 15 residues. Combining the CDR3 with reference TRBV15 and TRBJ2-1 gives the whole variable domain DAMVIQNPRYQVTQFGKPVTLSCSQTLNHNVMYWYQQKSSQAPKLLFHYYDKDFNNEADTPDNFQSRRPNTSFCFLDIRSPGLGDTAMYLCATSGRTSGGYEQFFGPGTRLTVL.

The V gene is TRBV9, the J gene TRBJ1-2; D may be TRBD1 (5 bases). The CDR3 is 17 residues long. The V gene lost 3 bases and the J gene lost 3 bases, with 21 bases spanning the gap. Germline CDR1 reads SGDLS; CDR2 reads YYNGEE. The CDR3 protein is CASSGWDLTGRHYGYTF. CDR3 sequence (DNA): TGTGCCAGCAGCGGCTGGGACCTCACCGGCCGTCACTATGGCTACACCTTC.

J is TRBJ2-7 and V is TRBV20-1, with 7 bases lining up with TRBD1. Germline V gene lookup returns CDR1 DFQATT and CDR2 SNEGSKA (reference sequence). V shed 6 bases and J 2 bases; nucleotides not matched to a gene: 7. The CDR3 is 13 amino acids. The CDR3 DNA is TGCAGTGCCCTGGTCCAGGGGGCCTACGAGCAGTACTTC. Translation: CSALVQGAYEQYF.

The chain carries TRBV5-6 and TRBJ2-2; 9 nucleotides match TRBD1. J gave up 5 bases and V 1 base, and 3 bases lay outside the gene matches. Germline V CDR1 and CDR2: SGHDT, YYEEEE. This CDR3 contains 15 residues. The CDR3: CASSLWGQGTGELFF. CDR3 bases: TGTGCCAGCAGCTTGTGGGGACAGGGAACCGGGGAGCTGTTTTTT.

The rearrangement uses TRBV6-1 and TRBJ2-3, with D uncertain. The germline V gene has CDR1 MNHNS and CDR2 SASEGT. Trimming took off 7 bases at V and 1 base at J, with 15 bases between the two ends. There are 15 residues in the CDR3. This CDR3 reads CASITRGVRTDTQYF. CDR3 sequence (DNA): TGTGCCAGCATAACCCGAGGTGTTCGCACAGATACGCAGTATTTT.

This chain joins TRBV9 and TRBJ2-5, with D possibly being TRBD1 (5 bases). Germline V gene sequence: CDR1 SGDLS, CDR2 YYNGEE. The germline V and J ends were trimmed by 4 bases and 5 bases, with 12 bases remaining between them. This CDR3 region has 13 residues. The DNA for the CDR3 is TGTGCCAGCAGCCTAGACTCAGGGGAGACCCAGTACTTC. Protein sequence: CASSLDSGETQYF.

J is TRBJ2-1 and V is TRBV5-6, with D uncertain. The CDR3 sequence is 11 residues long. Germline V gene sequence: CDR1 SGHDT, CDR2 YYEEEE. Trimming removed 5 bases at V and 5 bases at J, with 5 bases between. In DNA form, the CDR3 reads TGTGCCAGCAGGGGCCACAATGAGCAGTTCTTC. Protein product: CASRGHNEQFF.

This clonotype was seen a few times. The chain employs TRBV5-1 and TRBJ2-3, with 8 bases aligning to TRBD2. V gave up 5 bases and J gave up 2 bases; unmatched junction bases: 13. CDR1 SGHRS and CDR2 YFSETQ come from the germline V gene. The length of the CDR3 is 17 residues. The CDR3, as DNA: TGCGCCAGCAGTTCAATCGGACTAGCCCGATTCACAGATACGCAGTATTTT. Translated, it gives CASSSIGLARFTDTQYF.

The J gene is TRBJ2-5, the V gene TRBV6-6; the match to TRBD1 covers 10 bases. The CDR3 is 14 residues long. Losses at the gene ends were 7 bases for V and 7 bases for J; bases not matched to a gene: 9. The germline V gene encodes CDR1 MNHNY and CDR2 SVGAGI (reference sequence). In DNA form, the CDR3 reads TGTGCCAGCAACCGGGACAGGGGTATGACGACCCAGTACTTC. Amino acid sequence: CASNRDRGMTTQYF.

In its sample, this clonotype was seen once. This rearrangement joins TRBV14 to TRBJ2-3, with TRBD1 matching 7 bases. CDR1 and CDR2 (germline): SGHDN, FVKESK. V lost 0 bases, J lost 4 bases, and 4 bases stayed unmatched. This CDR3 is 15 amino acids long. CDR3 protein: CASSQEGQYPDTQYF. As DNA, the CDR3 is TGTGCCAGCAGCCAAGAGGGACAGTACCCAGATACGCAGTATTTT.

This sequence joins TRBV7-9 and TRBJ2-2; 7 nucleotides align to TRBD2. Germline CDR1 is SEHNR and CDR2 is FQNEAQ (reference sequence). The CDR3 loop spans 17 amino acids. V was pared by 4 bases and J by 5 bases, with 13 bases of the junction left unmatched. As DNA, the CDR3 is TGTGCCAGCAGCTCCCCTGGACTAGAACGGAATACCGGGGAGCTGTTTTTT. As protein: CASSSPGLERNTGELFF.

This sequence joins TRBV19 and TRBJ2-7; 11 bases match TRBD1. The germline V gene has CDR1 LNHDA and CDR2 SQIVND (reference sequence). This CDR3 has 14 amino acids. V was clipped by 5 bases and J by 9 bases; unmatched bases: 9. In DNA form, the CDR3 reads TGTGCCAGTAGTGAGGGGGACAGGGGGATATGGCAGTACTTC. Translated: CASSEGDRGIWQYF.

The chain recombines TRBV13 with TRBJ2-7; 8 nucleotides agree with TRBD2. Per germline, CDR1 PRHDT and CDR2 FYEKMQ (reference sequence). V was clipped by 8 bases and J by 3 bases; unmatched bases: 6. This CDR3 comprises 13 residues. The CDR3 DNA sequence: TGTGCCAGCGCCGAAACTAGCGGCTACGAGCAGTACTTC. Translating it yields CASAETSGYEQYF. Full variable domain (remainder filled in from reference TRBV13 and TRBJ2-7): AAGVIQSPRHLIKEKRETATLKCYPIPRHDTVYWYQQGPGQDPQFLISFYEKMQSDKGSIPDRFSAQQFSDYHSELNMSSLELGDSALYFCASAETSGYEQYFGPGTRLTVT.

The CDR3, as DNA: TGTGCCAGCAGCGTAGGAGATAGCGGGGGGTATGAGCAGTACTTC. This codes for CASSVGDSGGYEQYF. The genes are TRBV9 and TRBJ2-7; 10 bases fit TRBD2. Germline V gene data show CDR1 as SGDLS and CDR2 as YYNGEE. Losses at the gene ends were 0 bases for V and 7 bases for J; bases not matched to a gene: 7. The CDR3 covers 15 residues. Full variable domain (remainder filled in from reference TRBV9 and TRBJ2-7): DSGVTQTPKHLITATGQRVTLRCSPRSGDLSVYWYQQSLDQGLQFLIQYYNGEERAKGNILERFSAQQFPDLHSELNLSSLELGDSALYFCASSVGDSGGYEQYFGPGTRLTVT.

This chain uses TRBV5-5 with TRBJ2-5; D call uncertain. The CDR3 runs to 13 residues. Trimming removed 0 bases at V and 9 bases at J, with 12 bases between. Germline V lookup: CDR1 SGHKS, CDR2 YYEKEE (reference sequence). The CDR3 region is CASSLGLGQPQYF. DNA for the CDR3: TGTGCCAGCAGCTTGGGACTTGGGCAGCCCCAGTACTTC.

The rearrangement links TRBV11-2 to TRBJ2-4, with D perhaps assigned TRBD1 or TRBD2 (7 bases each). CDR1 SGHAT and CDR2 FQNNGV come from the germline V gene. Trimming pared 4 bases from V and 7 bases from J, leaving 20 bases between. The CDR3 loop spans 16 amino acids. Here the CDR3 DNA reads TGTGCCAGCAGCTCTCCAGGGGGAGGGCGGAGGAACATTCAGTACTTC. This codes for CASSSPGGGRRNIQYF.

J is TRBJ1-5 and V is TRBV27; no reliable D call. The V and J ends lost 10 bases and 9 bases respectively, with 19 bases between them. The germline V gene has CDR1 MNHEY and CDR2 SMNVEV (reference sequence). The CDR3 runs 13 residues. The CDR3 is CATRRPINGPQHF. In DNA, the CDR3 is TGTGCCACCCGGCGGCCCATCAATGGGCCCCAGCATTTT.

As DNA, the CDR3 is TGTGCCAGCAGCGTAGAGATTCGAGGGGATGAGCAGTTCTTC. Protein product: CASSVEIRGDEQFF. The chain couples TRBV9 to TRBJ2-1; D may correspond to TRBD1 or TRBD2 (5 bases each). Germline CDR1 SGDLS, CDR2 YYNGEE. The V gene lost 0 bases and the J gene lost 8 bases, with 12 bases spanning the gap. The CDR3 has 14 amino acids.

This chain links TRBV19 with TRBJ1-1; D ambiguous. The CDR3 has 11 amino acids. The V end was cut by 10 bases, the J end by 3 bases, with 9 bases between. Germline V CDR1 and CDR2: LNHDA, SQIVND (reference sequence). The CDR3 loop reads CATRGYTEAFF. For the CDR3, the DNA is TGTGCCACCCGCGGGTACACTGAAGCTTTCTTT.

This clonotype was seen just once. V and J are TRBV5-1 and TRBJ2-7; 9 bases agree with TRBD1. The junction had 9 bases not matched to a gene; V was cut back by 1 base and J by 7 bases. Germline V CDR1 and CDR2: SGHRS, YFSETQ. The CDR3 runs to 15 residues. CDR3 coding DNA: TGCGCCAGCAGCTTGTCGACAGGGGGGGTTAGGGAGCAGTACTTC. Protein product: CASSLSTGGVREQYF.

J is TRBJ1-5 and V is TRBV5-8, with D possibly being TRBD1 (6 bases). Germline V gives CDR1 SGHTS, CDR2 YDEGEE. The CDR3 sequence is 15 residues long. Between the trimmed V and J ends, which lost 4 bases and 2 bases, there was a span of 13 bases. The DNA of the CDR3 is TGTGCCAGCAGCAACGACAGGTCTGGCAATCAGCCCCAGCATTTT. This encodes CASSNDRSGNQPQHF.

This chain links TRBV28 with TRBJ2-7; TRBD2 aligns across 12 bases. The CDR3 is 18 residues long. The germline gives CDR1 MDHEN, CDR2 SYDVKM. The trim removed 4 bases at V and 4 bases at J, leaving 14 bases unmatched. The CDR3 protein is CASSSPVTTSGGLYEQYF. DNA of the CDR3: TGTGCCAGCAGTTCCCCTGTCACGACTAGCGGGGGCTTGTACGAGCAGTACTTC.

The J gene is TRBJ2-1, the V gene TRBV7-9, with 8 bases matching TRBD2. After removal of 1 base from V and 7 bases from J, the junction contained 6 bases not matched to a gene. The CDR3 covers 15 residues. Germline V gene data show CDR1 as SEHNR and CDR2 as FQNEAQ (reference sequence). CDR3 region: CASSLGRGGRNEQFF. The DNA for the CDR3 is TGTGCCAGCAGCTTAGGTCGGGGGGGCCGGAATGAGCAGTTCTTC. The variable domain in full, with the rest retrieved from reference TRBV7-9 and TRBJ2-1, is DTGVSQNPRHKITKRGQNVTFRCDPISEHNRLYWYRQTLGQGPEFLTYFQNEAQLEKSRLLSDRFSAERPKGSFSTLEIQRTEQGDSAMYLCASSLGRGGRNEQFFGPGTRLTVL.

This rearrangement joins TRBV10-3 to TRBJ1-1; D is uncertain. Germline CDR1 and CDR2: ENHRY and SYGVKD. CDR3 length: 13 amino acids. Trimming took off 3 bases at V and 0 bases at J, with 5 bases between the two ends. Here the CDR3 DNA reads TGTGCCATCAGTGAACAGATGAACACTGAAGCTTTCTTT. It specifies CAISEQMNTEAFF.

J is TRBJ2-1 and V is TRBV19; no clear D gene. CDR3 length: 12 amino acids. V was clipped by 3 bases and J by 4 bases, with 4 bases between them. Germline V gene data show CDR1 as LNHDA and CDR2 as SQIVND (reference sequence). The CDR3 DNA follows: TGTGCCAGTAGTATTGAGTACAATGAGCAGTTCTTC. As protein: CASSIEYNEQFF.

The rearrangement uses TRBV4-1 and TRBJ2-1; 10 bases agree with TRBD1. The CDR3 covers 13 residues. The ends lost 5 bases at V and 7 bases at J; junction bases unmatched: 2. Per germline, CDR1 MGHRA and CDR2 YSYEKL. The CDR3 DNA reads as TGCGCCAGCAGCGCGGGACAGGGGAATGAGCAGTTCTTC. It encodes CASSAGQGNEQFF.

This chain uses TRBV9 with TRBJ1-3; D ambiguous. The CDR3 runs 16 residues. Trimming pared 4 bases from V and 0 bases from J, leaving 14 bases between. CDR1 and CDR2 from the germline V gene are SGDLS and YYNGEE. CDR3 amino acids: CASSPRRVASGNTIYF. In nucleotides, the CDR3 is TGTGCCAGCAGCCCTCGTCGAGTTGCCTCTGGAAACACCATATATTTT.

The rearrangement links TRBV3-1 to TRBJ2-3; 12 positions agree with TRBD2. V shed 0 bases and J 4 bases; nucleotides not matched to a gene: 11. The V gene's germline CDR1 is LGHDT and CDR2 YNNKEL (reference sequence). CDR3 length: 19 amino acids. The CDR3 nucleotides are TGTGCCAGCAGCCAAGAAGGTCGACTAGCGGGGGCAGAGGCAGATACGCAGTATTTT. This translates into CASSQEGRLAGAEADTQYF.

This rearrangement joins TRBV7-3 to TRBJ2-2, with 7 bases aligning to TRBD2. Per germline, CDR1 SGHTA and CDR2 FQGTGA. The CDR3 runs 17 residues. V gave up 5 bases and J gave up 1 base; unmatched junction bases: 10. The CDR3 sequence is CASSGGDGQGNTGELFF. The CDR3, as DNA: TGTGCCAGCAGCGGGGGGGACGGCCAGGGGAACACCGGGGAGCTGTTTTTT.

This clonotype turned up a few times. The chain uses TRBV5-5 and TRBJ1-5; D possibly corresponds to TRBD1 (6 bases). Germline CDR1 is SGHKS and CDR2 is YYEKEE (reference sequence). The CDR3 length is 14 residues. Trimming pared 4 bases from V and 6 bases from J, leaving 14 bases between. CDR3 sequence: CASSPAGGGQPQHF. DNA of the CDR3: TGTGCCAGCAGCCCCGCTGGGGGCGGTCAGCCCCAGCATTTT.

The V and J genes are TRBV12-3 or TRBV12-4 and TRBJ2-7, with a tentative D call TRBD1 (5 bases). CDR3 length: 13 residues. The V and J ends lost 5 bases and 3 bases respectively, with 11 bases between them. The DNA for the CDR3 is TGTGCCAGCAGTCTGACAGTAAACTACGAGCAGTACTTC. This gives the protein CASSLTVNYEQYF.